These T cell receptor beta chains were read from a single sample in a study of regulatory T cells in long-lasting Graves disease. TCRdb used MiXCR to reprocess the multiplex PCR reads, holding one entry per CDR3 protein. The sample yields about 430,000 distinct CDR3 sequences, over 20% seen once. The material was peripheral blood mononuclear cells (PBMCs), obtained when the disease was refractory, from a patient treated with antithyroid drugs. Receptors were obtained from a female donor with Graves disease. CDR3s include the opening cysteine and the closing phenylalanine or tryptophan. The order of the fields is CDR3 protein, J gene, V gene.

CASSVGHDFSYTF TRBJ1-2 TRBV7-2
CASRPTGVNQPQHF TRBJ1-5 TRBV28
CASSTGTSGSGVTYEQYF TRBJ2-7 TRBV19
CASSGSSDKYGYTF TRBJ1-2 TRBV2
CASSPSPGQAHNEQFF TRBJ2-1 TRBV28
CASLRTSGSETQYF TRBJ2-5 TRBV2
CASSQSDNHQPQHF TRBJ1-5 TRBV3-1
CASSFWTGRYEQYF TRBJ2-7 TRBV5-6
CASSSTSGASGNTIYF TRBJ1-3 TRBV27
CASSFAGVDTEAFF TRBJ1-1 TRBV5-4
CASGGRGSTRDSPLHF TRBJ1-6 TRBV2
CASSPPRLAGLSFAKNIQYF TRBJ2-4 TRBV7-9
CASSFSGTTNEKLFF TRBJ1-4 TRBV5-1
CASSPGGAGTEAFF TRBJ1-1 TRBV5-1
CASSLWAAGGNPPLHF TRBJ1-6 TRBV11-2
CASSLGSFSNEQYF TRBJ2-7 TRBV7-2
CASSGGARTGELFF TRBJ2-2 TRBV7-9
CASSPGRNYEQYF TRBJ2-7 TRBV9
CATNRDDRDGTEASF TRBJ1-1 TRBV15
CAISESSVVNTEAFF TRBJ1-1 TRBV10-3
CASSKTRGGETQYF TRBJ2-5 TRBV7-9
CASSFLAVAGTEAFF TRBJ1-1 TRBV28
CASSTQTAEQYF TRBJ2-7 TRBV18
CASTPAGHETQYF TRBJ2-5 TRBV19
CASSLRGLVEQYF TRBJ2-7 TRBV12-3/TRBV12-4
CASRITRNTEAFF TRBJ1-1 TRBV6-1